Listed here is a single T cell receptor (beta chain). This sample was included in a study of blood T cell repertoires in COVID-19. Looking at the study overall: The cDNA or gDNA used as material had been derived from T cells, B-cell-depleted T cells, or PBMCs.

As originally analysed: Reference gene primer amplification in the assay estimated nucleated cell counts. Sequencing was performed with immunoSEQ multiplex PCR; in TCRdb, only in-frame clones are kept and a portion is missing. V, J and clone size derive from that table, while D and trimming were established from the DNA sequence. This sample has some 200,000 clones, with about 90% found just once. There are 16 residues in the CDR3. The germline V and J ends were trimmed by 1 base and 4 bases, with 13 bases remaining between them. CDR1 is SGHTA, CDR2 FQGNSA, per germline. The sequencing input was peripheral blood. This TCR was recovered from a young man with active or convalescent COVID-19. The J gene is TRBJ2-2, the V gene TRBV7-2; a weak D match, TRBD2 (5 bases). CDR3 DNA sequence: TGTGCCAGCAGCTTAGTGTCGGAGGTCCCCACCGGGGAGCTGTTTTTT. Its translation: CASSLVSEVPTGELFF. Together with reference TRBV7-2 and TRBJ2-2, the CDR3 gives the full variable domain: GAGVSQSPSNKVTEKGKDVELRCDPISGHTALYWYRQSLGQGLEFLIYFQGNSAPDKSGLPSDRFSAERTGGSVSTLTIQRTQQEDSAVYLCASSLVSEVPTGELFFGEGSRLTVL.